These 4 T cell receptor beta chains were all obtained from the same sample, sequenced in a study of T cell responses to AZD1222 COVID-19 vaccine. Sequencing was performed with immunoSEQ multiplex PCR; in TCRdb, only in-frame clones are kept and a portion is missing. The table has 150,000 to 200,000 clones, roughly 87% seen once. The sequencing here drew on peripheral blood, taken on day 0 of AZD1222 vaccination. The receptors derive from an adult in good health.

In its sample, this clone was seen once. The CDR3 sequence is CASSQNTGDTEAFF. The CDR3 region has the DNA TGCGCCAGCAGCCAAAACACAGGGGACACTGAAGCTTTCTTT. V usage is TRBV4-1 and J usage is TRBJ1-1; the match to TRBD1 covers 7 bases. V shed 2 bases, J shed 3 bases, and the junction held 3 bases outside the gene matches. The CDR3 spans 14 residues. Germline V gene sequence: CDR1 MGHRA, CDR2 YSYEKL.

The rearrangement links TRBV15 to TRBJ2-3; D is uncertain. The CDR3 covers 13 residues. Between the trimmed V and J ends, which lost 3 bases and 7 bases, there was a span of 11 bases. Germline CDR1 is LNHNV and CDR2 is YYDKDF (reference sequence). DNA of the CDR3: TGTGCCACCAGCAGCGGCATAAATTATACGCAGTATTTT. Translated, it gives CATSSGINYTQYF.

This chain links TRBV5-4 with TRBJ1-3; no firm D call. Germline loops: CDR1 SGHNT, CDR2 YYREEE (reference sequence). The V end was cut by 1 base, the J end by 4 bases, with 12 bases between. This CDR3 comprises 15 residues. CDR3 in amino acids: CASSLSSSIGNTIYF. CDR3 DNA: TGTGCCAGCAGCTTGTCATCTTCTATAGGAAACACCATATATTTT.

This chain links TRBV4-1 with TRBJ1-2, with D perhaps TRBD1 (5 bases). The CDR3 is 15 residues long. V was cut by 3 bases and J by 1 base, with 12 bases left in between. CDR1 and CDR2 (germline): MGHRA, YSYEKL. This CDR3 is CASSQGPGGNYGYTF. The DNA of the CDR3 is TGCGCCAGCAGCCAGGGGCCCGGGGGTAACTATGGCTACACCTTC.